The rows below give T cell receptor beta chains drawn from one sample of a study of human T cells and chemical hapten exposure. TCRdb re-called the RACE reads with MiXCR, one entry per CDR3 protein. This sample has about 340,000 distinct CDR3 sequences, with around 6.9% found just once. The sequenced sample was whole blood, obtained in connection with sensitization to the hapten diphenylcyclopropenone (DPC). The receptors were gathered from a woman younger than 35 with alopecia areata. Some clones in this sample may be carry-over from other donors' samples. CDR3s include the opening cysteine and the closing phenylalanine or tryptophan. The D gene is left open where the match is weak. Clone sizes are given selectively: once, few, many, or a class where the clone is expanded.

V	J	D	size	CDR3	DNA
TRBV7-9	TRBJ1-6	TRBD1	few	CASSAETGTLYNSPLHF	TGTGCCAGCAGCGCCGAGACAGGGACTTTGTATAATTCACCCCTCCACTTT
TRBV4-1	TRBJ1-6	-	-	CASSHLSTASYNSPLHF	TGCGCCAGCAGCCATTTGTCAACAGCGAGCTATAATTCACCCCTCCACTTT
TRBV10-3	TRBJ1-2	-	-	CAITGGPHGYTF	TGTGCCATCACGGGAGGGCCCCATGGCTACACCTTC
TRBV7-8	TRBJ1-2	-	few	CASSLAGSSNYGYTF	TGTGCCAGCAGCTTAGCTGGCAGCTCTAACTATGGCTACACCTTC
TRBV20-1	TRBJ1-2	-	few	CSARDRGNYGYTF	TGCAGTGCTAGAGACAGGGGAAACTATGGCTACACCTTC
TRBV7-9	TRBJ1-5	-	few	CASTGRDNQPQHF	TGTGCCAGCACCGGACGGGATAATCAGCCCCAGCATTTT
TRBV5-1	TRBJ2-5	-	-	CASSLDTGGLPQETQYF	TGCGCCAGCAGCTTGGATACGGGGGGCCTGCCCCAAGAGACCCAGTACTTC
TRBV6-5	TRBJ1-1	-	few	CASSKLKRGEAFF	TGTGCCAGCAGTAAGCTCAAGAGGGGGGAAGCTTTCTTT
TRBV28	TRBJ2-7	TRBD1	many	CASTGGQGYEQYF	TGTGCCAGCACCGGGGGACAGGGATACGAGCAGTACTTC
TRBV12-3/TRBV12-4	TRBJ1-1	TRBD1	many	CASSQGAGTEAFF	TGTGCCAGCAGTCAGGGGGCGGGCACTGAAGCTTTCTTT
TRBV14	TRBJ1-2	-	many	CASSQSRNYGYTF	TGTGCCAGCAGCCAAAGTCGCAACTATGGCTACACCTTC
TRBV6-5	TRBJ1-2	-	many	CASIRRDRLEGGYTF	TGTGCCAGCATTCGTAGGGACCGATTAGAAGGTGGCTACACCTTC
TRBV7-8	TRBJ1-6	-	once	CASSLGGDSPLHF	TGTGCCAGCAGCTTAGGAGGGGACTCACCCCTCCACTTT
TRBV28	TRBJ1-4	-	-	CASRPFGATNEKLFF	TGTGCCAGCAGGCCCTTTGGCGCAACTAATGAAAAACTGTTTTTT
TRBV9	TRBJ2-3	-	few	CASSGTRLSTDTQYF	TGTGCCAGCAGCGGGACGAGGCTCAGCACAGATACGCAGTATTTT
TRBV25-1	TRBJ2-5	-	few	CASSELTTQYF	TGTGCCAGCAGTGAACTAACGACCCAGTACTTC
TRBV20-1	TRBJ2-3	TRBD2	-	CSAARTSGPASDTQYF	TGCAGTGCAGCCAGGACTAGCGGGCCAGCCTCAGATACGCAGTATTTT
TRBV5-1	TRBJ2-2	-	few	CASSLAGDRNTGELFF	TGCGCCAGCAGCTTGGCCGGAGACAGAAACACCGGGGAGCTGTTTTTT
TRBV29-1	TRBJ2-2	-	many	CSVGNGGNTGELFF	TGCAGCGTGGGCAACGGGGGGAACACCGGGGAGCTGTTTTTT
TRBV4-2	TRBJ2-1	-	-	CASSQDFSNEQFF	TGTGCCAGCAGCCAAGATTTTAGCAATGAGCAGTTCTTC
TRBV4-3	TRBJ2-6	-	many	CASSLTIGSGANVLTF	TGCGCCAGCAGCCTCACCATCGGCTCTGGGGCCAACGTCCTGACTTTC
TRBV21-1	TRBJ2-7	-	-	CASSKERTGPQYEQYF	TGTGCCAGCAGCAAAGAAAGGACAGGTCCGCAGTACGAGCAGTACTTC
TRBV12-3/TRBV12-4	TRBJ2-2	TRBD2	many	CASSFRGAGELFF	TGTGCCAGCAGTTTCCGGGGGGCCGGGGAGCTGTTTTTT
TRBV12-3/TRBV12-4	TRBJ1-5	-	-	CASSLPPGVGQPQHF	TGTGCCAGCAGTCTCCCGCCAGGGGTGGGTCAGCCCCAGCATTTT
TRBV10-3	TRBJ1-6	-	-	CAIRSGALSSYNSPLHF	TGTGCCATCAGATCCGGGGCCTTAAGCTCCTATAATTCACCCCTCCACTTT
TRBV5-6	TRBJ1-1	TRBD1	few	CASSRDSVMQTEAFF	TGTGCCAGCAGCCGGGACAGCGTGATGCAGACTGAAGCTTTCTTT
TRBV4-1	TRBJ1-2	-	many	CASSQEVWTLYGYTF	TGCGCCAGCAGCCAAGAGGTCTGGACACTCTATGGCTACACCTTC
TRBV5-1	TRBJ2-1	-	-	CASSLARGPPYNEQFF	TGCGCCAGCAGCTTGGCCAGGGGCCCGCCCTACAATGAGCAGTTCTTC
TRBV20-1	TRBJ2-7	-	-	CSARPPSGEQYF	TGCAGTGCCCGTCCCCCGTCTGGCGAGCAGTACTTC
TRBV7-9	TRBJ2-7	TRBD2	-	CASSSYQAGDYEQYF	TGTGCCAGCAGCTCCTACCAGGCGGGGGACTACGAGCAGTACTTC
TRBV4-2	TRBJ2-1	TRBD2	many	CASSRSGPYNEQFF	TGTGCCAGCAGCCGTAGCGGGCCGTACAATGAGCAGTTCTTC
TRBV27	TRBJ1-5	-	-	CASSGGPGNQPQHF	TGTGCCTCGTCGGGGGGGCCGGGCAATCAGCCCCAGCATTTT
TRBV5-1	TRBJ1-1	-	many	CASSLTGMNTEAFF	TGCGCCAGCAGCTTGACGGGCATGAACACTGAAGCTTTCTTT
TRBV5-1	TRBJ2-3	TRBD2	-	CASSSPGLAKGTQYF	TGCGCCAGCAGCTCCCCGGGACTAGCAAAGGGTACGCAGTATTTT
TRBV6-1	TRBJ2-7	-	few	CASSTGHMSSYEQYF	TGTGCCAGCAGTACGGGACATATGAGCTCCTACGAGCAGTACTTC
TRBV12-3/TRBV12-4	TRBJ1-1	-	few	CASSTLGGLDTEAFF	TGTGCCAGCAGTACCCTGGGAGGATTGGACACTGAAGCTTTCTTT
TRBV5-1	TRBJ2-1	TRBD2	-	CASSQLAGGPNEQFF	TGCGCCAGCAGCCAACTAGCGGGGGGCCCCAATGAGCAGTTCTTC
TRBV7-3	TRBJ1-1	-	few	CASSLWGDHTEAFF	TGTGCCAGCAGCTTATGGGGGGATCACACTGAAGCTTTCTTT
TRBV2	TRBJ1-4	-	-	CASSEREAANEKLFF	TGTGCCAGCAGTGAACGGGAGGCGGCTAATGAAAAACTGTTTTTT
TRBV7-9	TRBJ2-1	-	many	CASSLDNNNEQFF	TGTGCCAGCAGCTTAGACAATAACAATGAGCAGTTCTTC
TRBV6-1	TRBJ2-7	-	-	CASKSVYEQYF	TGTGCCAGCAAATCCGTCTACGAGCAGTACTTC
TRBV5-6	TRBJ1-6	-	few	CASSLSGNGSPLHF	TGTGCCAGCAGCTTGTCAGGGAACGGATCACCCCTCCACTTT
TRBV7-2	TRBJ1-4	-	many	CASSYRTGTGLGGLFF	TGTGCCAGCAGCTACAGAACAGGGACGGGGCTTGGAGGGCTGTTTTTT
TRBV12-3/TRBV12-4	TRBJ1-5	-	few	CASSLAGSDNQPQHF	TGTGCCAGCAGTTTAGCTGGTTCGGACAATCAGCCCCAGCATTTT
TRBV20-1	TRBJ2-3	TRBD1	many	CSARDVPGGQGHTDTQYF	TGCAGTGCTAGAGATGTCCCCGGAGGACAGGGACACACAGATACGCAGTATTTT
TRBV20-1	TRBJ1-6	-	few	CSAREGTLHF	TGCAGTGCTAGAGAGGGAACCCTCCACTTT
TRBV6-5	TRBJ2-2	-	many	CASSYSSGNTGELFF	TGTGCCAGCAGTTACAGTTCGGGGAACACCGGGGAGCTGTTTTTT
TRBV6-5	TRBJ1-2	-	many	CATRLTYYAYGYTF	TGTGCCACCCGACTGACCTACTATGCCTATGGCTACACCTTC
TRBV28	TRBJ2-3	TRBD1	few	CASRTGRALVRTDTQYF	TGTGCCAGTCGGACAGGGCGGGCCCTAGTTAGAACAGATACGCAGTATTTT
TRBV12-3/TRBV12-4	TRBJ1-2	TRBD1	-	CASSTSGTGLYGYTF	TGTGCCAGCAGTACCAGCGGGACAGGGCTCTATGGCTACACCTTC
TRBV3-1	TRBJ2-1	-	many	CASSQDRGRIEQFF	TGTGCCAGCAGCCAAGATCGGGGACGAATTGAGCAGTTCTTC
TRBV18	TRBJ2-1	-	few	CASSPLALRGNEQFF	TGTGCCAGCTCCCCTCTGGCCCTCAGGGGCAATGAGCAGTTCTTC
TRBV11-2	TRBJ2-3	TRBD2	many	CASSFSGGTSTDTQYF	TGTGCCAGCAGCTTTAGCGGGGGCACAAGCACAGATACGCAGTATTTT
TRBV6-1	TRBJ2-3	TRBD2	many	CASLTTSGGTDTQYF	TGTGCCAGTTTAACTACTAGCGGGGGGACAGATACGCAGTATTTT